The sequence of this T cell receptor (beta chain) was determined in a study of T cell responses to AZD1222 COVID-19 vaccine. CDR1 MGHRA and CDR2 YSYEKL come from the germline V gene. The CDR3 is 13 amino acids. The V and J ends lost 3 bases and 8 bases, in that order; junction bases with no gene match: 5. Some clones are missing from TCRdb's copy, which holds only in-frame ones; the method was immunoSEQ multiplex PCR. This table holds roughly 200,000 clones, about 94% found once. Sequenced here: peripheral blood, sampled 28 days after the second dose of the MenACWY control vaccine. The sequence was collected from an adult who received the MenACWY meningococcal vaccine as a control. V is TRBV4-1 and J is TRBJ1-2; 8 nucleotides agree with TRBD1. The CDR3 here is CASSQSRGLGYTF. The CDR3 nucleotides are TGCGCCAGCAGCCAGTCCAGGGGGCTAGGCTACACCTTC.